The source of this T cell receptor beta chain is a study of cytomegalovirus exposure and HLA in healthy donors. Study-level background: The same platform was used for the 110 or so validation repertoires as for the roughly 660 first-cohort repertoires, as reported in a later analysis.

This CDR3 is built from 15 residues. The junction had 8 bases not matched to a gene; V was cut back by 4 bases and J by 5 bases. The germline V gene has CDR1 SEHNR and CDR2 FQNEAQ (reference sequence). The method was immunoSEQ multiplex PCR; TCRdb's version includes in-frame clones alone and lacks a portion of them. The data show 260,000 or so clones, around 87% seen once. J is TRBJ1-1 and V is TRBV7-9; 9 positions match TRBD1. This receptor was identified in a man between 18 and 29 years old in good health and CMV-seronegative. Sequencing was performed on PBMCs. The CDR3, as DNA: TGTGCCAGCAGCTACGGGGACAGGGAACTTACTGAAGCTTTCTTT. Its protein product is CASSYGDRELTEAFF.